The next 18 T cell receptor beta chains were all read from a single sample in a study. TCRdb independently ran MiXCR on the RT-PCR reads; one entry per CDR3 protein. Of thousands of distinct CDR3 sequences in the sample, 90% to 95% were seen once. The material sequenced was memory CD4+ T cells from blood. The receptors derive from a female donor in good health, serving as a healthy control.

As regards this clonotype: This beta chain was picked up by a library intended for alpha chains and is off target, so its count carries little meaning. The chain links TRBV6-2 or TRBV6-3 to TRBJ2-7; D is perhaps TRBD1 (7 bases). The CDR3 length is 16 residues. Germline V CDR1 and CDR2: MNHEY, SVGEGT. V shed 6 bases and J shed 0 bases, with 18 bases lying between them. CDR3 protein: CASSWRGLAVSYEQYF. The CDR3 nucleotides read TGTGCCAGCAGCTGGAGGGGGCTAGCCGTCTCCTACGAGCAGTACTTC.

As regards this clonotype: A library made for alpha chains picked up this beta chain off target, so its size means little. The chain is built from TRBV5-5 and TRBJ2-3; weak D call: TRBD2 (6 bases). V lost 1 base to trimming and J lost 3 bases, with 15 bases between them. Germline CDR1 reads SGHKS; CDR2 reads YYEKEE (reference sequence). The length of the CDR3 is 16 residues. The CDR3, as DNA: TGTGCCAGCAGCTTGTACCAGAACGGGAGAACAGATACGCAGTATTTT. It translates to CASSLYQNGRTDTQYF.

Turning to this clonotype: The size of this beta chain means little, since it is a stray read in a library made for alpha chains. The V and J genes are TRBV10-3 and TRBJ1-1; TRBD1 matches 7 bases. This CDR3 spans 14 amino acids. Trimming removed 0 bases from V and 7 bases from J; junction bases left unmatched: 5. Germline CDR1 reads ENHRY; CDR2 reads SYGVKD. As DNA, the CDR3 is TGTGCCATCAGTGAGTCCACCGGGACAGATGAAGCTTTCTTT. Its protein is CAISESTGTDEAFF.

This clonotype was counted a single time. The library was prepared for alpha chains; this beta chain is a stray read, so its frequency means little. The CDR3 DNA sequence: TGCGCCAGCAGCTTGTCACCGTCTAGCACAGATACGCAGTATTTT. Translated: CASSLSPSSTDTQYF. The J gene is TRBJ2-3, the V gene TRBV5-1; D is ambiguous. The CDR3 spans 15 residues. Trimming stripped 1 base from V and 0 bases from J, with 9 bases between. CDR1 is SGHRS and CDR2 is YFSETQ in the germline V gene.

As to this clonotype: For a library built for alpha chains, this beta chain is a stray read; little rests on its size. The chain recombines TRBV12-3 or TRBV12-4 with TRBJ1-2, with TRBD1 matching 8 bases. V lost 8 bases, J lost 3 bases, and 5 bases stayed unmatched. The CDR3 length is 13 residues. The chain's CDR3 is CASSGQGDYGYTF. CDR3 nucleotides: TGTGCCAGCTCCGGACAGGGCGACTATGGCTACACCTTC.

As to this clonotype: This beta chain represents an off-target read in a library built for alpha chains; its size is of limited meaning. The gene calls are TRBV30 and TRBJ2-7; 11 nucleotides match TRBD2. V dropped 3 bases and J dropped 1; count of bases not matched to a gene: 14. This CDR3 has 18 residues. Germline loops: CDR1 GTSNPN, CDR2 SVGIG (reference sequence). CDR3 in amino acids: CAWRAPPTLAGGSYEQYF. The CDR3 DNA reads as TGTGCCTGGAGGGCCCCACCGACCTTAGCGGGAGGGTCCTACGAGCAGTACTTC.

Worth noting for this clonotype: With the library built for alpha chains, this beta chain is off target and its frequency is not meaningful. The V gene is TRBV10-3, the J gene TRBJ1-4; 12 positions match TRBD1. Trimming at V came to 5 bases and at J to 7 bases, leaving 11 bases not matched to a gene. Germline V gives CDR1 ENHRY, CDR2 SYGVKD. The CDR3 sequence is 17 residues long. CDR3 loop: CAISRDPGTGGGEKLFF. The CDR3 nucleotides read TGTGCCATCAGTCGAGATCCCGGGACAGGGGGCGGTGAAAAACTGTTTTTT.

Worth noting for this clonotype: Because the library targeted alpha chains, this beta chain is an off-target read whose size means little. The CDR3 loop reads CASSSGSVQETQYF. CDR3 sequence (DNA): TGTGCCAGCAGCTCGGGGTCCGTACAAGAGACCCAGTACTTC. V gene TRBV5-5 combines with J gene TRBJ2-5, with D possibly matching TRBD2 (5 bases). Trimming pared 3 bases from V and 2 bases from J, leaving 11 bases between. This CDR3 is 14 amino acids long. CDR1 is SGHKS and CDR2 is YYEKEE in the germline V gene (reference sequence).

Worth noting for this clonotype: Little can be read into the size of this beta chain, an off-target read in a library designed for alpha chains. CDR3 DNA: TGCGCCAGCAGCTTGGTGGGCATGGGTGACACTGAAGCTTTCTTT. It codes for CASSLVGMGDTEAFF. V gene TRBV5-1 combines with J gene TRBJ1-1; D ambiguous. Trimming left V 0 bases short and J 3 bases short, with 12 bases between. This CDR3 is built from 15 residues. CDR1 and CDR2 from the germline V gene are SGHRS and YFSETQ. The whole variable domain, filled in from reference TRBV5-1 and TRBJ1-1, reads KAGVTQTPRYLIKTRGQQVTLSCSPISGHRSVSWYQQTPGQGLQFLFEYFSETQRNKGNFPGRFSGRQFSNSRSEMNVSTLELGDSALYLCASSLVGMGDTEAFFGQGTRLTVV.

Concerning this clonotype: The size of this beta chain means little, since it is a stray read in a library made for alpha chains. V usage is TRBV20-1 and J usage is TRBJ2-5; 8 bases are a match to TRBD2. Germline CDR1 and CDR2: DFQATT and SNEGSKA (reference sequence). J gave up 3 bases and V 1 base, and 4 bases lay outside the gene matches. This CDR3 contains 14 residues. For the CDR3, the DNA is TGCAGTGCTAGAGTTCCAGCGGGAGAAGAGACCCAGTACTTC. Residues: CSARVPAGEETQYF.

A note on this clonotype: This beta chain is off target for a library built for alpha chains, so its abundance means little. The V gene is TRBV20-1, the J gene TRBJ1-1, with D possibly TRBD1 on 6 matching bases. This CDR3 is 14 amino acids long. V gave up 0 bases and J gave up 8 bases, with 16 bases separating them. The germline V gene encodes CDR1 DFQATT and CDR2 SNEGSKA (reference sequence). CDR3 loop: CSAREGNSGTEAFF. CDR3 bases: TGCAGTGCTAGAGAGGGGAATTCCGGGACAGAAGCTTTCTTT.

Concerning this clonotype: This beta chain is an off-target read within a library intended for alpha chains, so its frequency means little. The genes are TRBV7-2 and TRBJ2-3; D gene ambiguous. Germline V gives CDR1 SGHTA, CDR2 FQGNSA. This CDR3 has 12 amino acids. V was trimmed by 2 bases and J by 5 bases, leaving 5 bases between them. The CDR3 spells CASSLKGDTQYF. The CDR3 DNA is TGTGCCAGCAGCTTAAAAGGAGATACGCAGTATTTT. Drawing the rest from reference TRBV7-2 and TRBJ2-3, the complete variable domain is GAGVSQSPSNKVTEKGKDVELRCDPISGHTALYWYRQSLGQGLEFLIYFQGNSAPDKSGLPSDRFSAERTGGSVSTLTIQRTQQEDSAVYLCASSLKGDTQYFGPGTRLTVL.

Details on this clonotype: Since the library was made to target alpha chains, this beta chain is a stray read and its abundance is not meaningful. This sequence joins TRBV20-1 and TRBJ2-1, with D perhaps TRBD1 (6 bases). V lost 3 bases to trimming and J lost 4 bases, with 7 bases between them. CDR1 and CDR2 (germline): DFQATT, SNEGSKA (reference sequence). The CDR3 has 12 residues. The CDR3 loop reads CSASTGYNEQFF. Here the CDR3 DNA reads TGCAGTGCTAGTACAGGGTACAATGAGCAGTTCTTC.

Of note for this clonotype: This beta chain was picked up by a library intended for alpha chains and is off target, so its count carries little meaning. This chain links TRBV13 with TRBJ1-2; D unresolved. The CDR3 contains 13 residues. The V gene lost 1 base and the J gene lost 4 bases, with 7 bases spanning the gap. From germline, CDR1 is PRHDT and CDR2 FYEKMQ (reference sequence). The CDR3 reads CASSLAYGYGYTF. DNA for the CDR3: TGTGCCAGCAGCTTAGCGTATGGCTATGGCTACACCTTC.

Remarks on this clonotype: The library was designed around alpha chains, so this beta chain is a stray read whose abundance carries little weight. The rearrangement links TRBV27 to TRBJ1-1; no definite D call. Germline values: CDR1 MNHEY, CDR2 SMNVEV (reference sequence). There are 14 residues in the CDR3. Trimming pared 6 bases from V and 0 bases from J, leaving 11 bases between. CDR3 in amino acids: CASRKDRLNTEAFF. CDR3 bases: TGTGCCAGCAGGAAAGACCGTTTGAACACTGAAGCTTTCTTT.

As regards this clonotype: As an off-target read in a library built for alpha chains, this beta chain has a frequency of little significance. V is TRBV24-1 and J is TRBJ1-5; D remains ambiguous. This CDR3 contains 16 residues. Germline V gene lookup returns CDR1 KGHDR and CDR2 SFDVKD. V was shortened by 2 bases and J by 0 bases, with 10 bases between the two germline ends. CDR3 in amino acids: CATSDSVGPSNQPQHF. CDR3 nucleotide sequence: TGTGCCACCAGTGATTCTGTCGGCCCTAGCAATCAGCCCCAGCATTTT.

Regarding this clonotype: In a library made to pick up alpha chains, this beta chain is a stray read with a size that means little. This chain uses TRBV18 with TRBJ1-2; D perhaps matches TRBD1 (5 bases). CDR3 length: 13 amino acids. V dropped 6 bases and J dropped 3 bases, with 11 bases sitting between them. CDR1 KGHSH and CDR2 LQKENI come from the germline V gene. This CDR3 reads CASSQTGDYGYTF. In DNA, the CDR3 is TGTGCCAGCTCCCAGACGGGGGACTATGGCTACACCTTC.

A word on this clonotype: This beta chain lies outside the target of a library built for alpha chains; its clone size means little. The rearrangement links TRBV27 to TRBJ1-2; no firm D call. Germline lookup yields CDR1 MNHEY and CDR2 SMNVEV (reference sequence). V was pared by 2 bases and J by 3 bases, with 7 bases between. The CDR3 is made up of 13 amino acids. The CDR3 is CASSLRQHYGYTF. DNA for the CDR3: TGTGCCAGCAGTTTACGCCAGCACTATGGCTACACCTTC.